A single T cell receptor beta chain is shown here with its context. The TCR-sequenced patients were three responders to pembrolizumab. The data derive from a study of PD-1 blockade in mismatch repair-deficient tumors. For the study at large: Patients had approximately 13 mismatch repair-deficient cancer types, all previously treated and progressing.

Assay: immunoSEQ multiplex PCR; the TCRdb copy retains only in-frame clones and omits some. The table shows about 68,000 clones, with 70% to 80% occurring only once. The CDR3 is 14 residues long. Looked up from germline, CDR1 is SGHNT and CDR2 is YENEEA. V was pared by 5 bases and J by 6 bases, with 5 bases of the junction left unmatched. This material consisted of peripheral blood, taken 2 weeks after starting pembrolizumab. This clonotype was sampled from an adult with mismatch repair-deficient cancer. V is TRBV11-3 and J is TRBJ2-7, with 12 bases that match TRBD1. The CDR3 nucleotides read TGTGCCAGCAGCCCCGGGACAGGGGGCGGCGAGCAGTACTTC. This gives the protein CASSPGTGGGEQYF.